This T cell receptor (beta chain) came from a study of shared clonotypes between healthy human individuals. In the study overall: Sampling drew on donors who were a couple of women and three men aged 18 to 49. Overall study findings and caveats: Clonotypes shared by all four sorted-subset donors had higher generation probabilities than non-shared clonotypes. Compared with memory subsets, naive subsets generally had larger estimated richness.

The method was immunoSEQ multiplex PCR; TCRdb's version includes in-frame clones alone and lacks a portion of them. The repertoire consists of about 2 million clones, with 85% to 95% occurring once and the leading ten covering more than 0.1%. As to this clone: Its cognate antigen is unknown. The same CDR3 also results from other DNA sequences found in this sample.

Sequences were obtained from naive CD4+ T cells sorted from blood. Subset of the sample: CD45RA+ positively selected. The TCR sequence derives from a man between 18 and 35 years old in good health.

CDR3 sequence (DNA): TGTGCCAGCTCACTCGGACAGGCGAACACTGAAGCTTTCTTT. Encoded protein: CASSLGQANTEAFF. The chain has TRBV18 and TRBJ1-1; 7 nucleotides match TRBD1. The CDR3 is 14 amino acids. Germline values: CDR1 KGHSH, CDR2 LQKENI. V lost 4 bases, J lost 1 base, and 3 bases stayed unmatched.